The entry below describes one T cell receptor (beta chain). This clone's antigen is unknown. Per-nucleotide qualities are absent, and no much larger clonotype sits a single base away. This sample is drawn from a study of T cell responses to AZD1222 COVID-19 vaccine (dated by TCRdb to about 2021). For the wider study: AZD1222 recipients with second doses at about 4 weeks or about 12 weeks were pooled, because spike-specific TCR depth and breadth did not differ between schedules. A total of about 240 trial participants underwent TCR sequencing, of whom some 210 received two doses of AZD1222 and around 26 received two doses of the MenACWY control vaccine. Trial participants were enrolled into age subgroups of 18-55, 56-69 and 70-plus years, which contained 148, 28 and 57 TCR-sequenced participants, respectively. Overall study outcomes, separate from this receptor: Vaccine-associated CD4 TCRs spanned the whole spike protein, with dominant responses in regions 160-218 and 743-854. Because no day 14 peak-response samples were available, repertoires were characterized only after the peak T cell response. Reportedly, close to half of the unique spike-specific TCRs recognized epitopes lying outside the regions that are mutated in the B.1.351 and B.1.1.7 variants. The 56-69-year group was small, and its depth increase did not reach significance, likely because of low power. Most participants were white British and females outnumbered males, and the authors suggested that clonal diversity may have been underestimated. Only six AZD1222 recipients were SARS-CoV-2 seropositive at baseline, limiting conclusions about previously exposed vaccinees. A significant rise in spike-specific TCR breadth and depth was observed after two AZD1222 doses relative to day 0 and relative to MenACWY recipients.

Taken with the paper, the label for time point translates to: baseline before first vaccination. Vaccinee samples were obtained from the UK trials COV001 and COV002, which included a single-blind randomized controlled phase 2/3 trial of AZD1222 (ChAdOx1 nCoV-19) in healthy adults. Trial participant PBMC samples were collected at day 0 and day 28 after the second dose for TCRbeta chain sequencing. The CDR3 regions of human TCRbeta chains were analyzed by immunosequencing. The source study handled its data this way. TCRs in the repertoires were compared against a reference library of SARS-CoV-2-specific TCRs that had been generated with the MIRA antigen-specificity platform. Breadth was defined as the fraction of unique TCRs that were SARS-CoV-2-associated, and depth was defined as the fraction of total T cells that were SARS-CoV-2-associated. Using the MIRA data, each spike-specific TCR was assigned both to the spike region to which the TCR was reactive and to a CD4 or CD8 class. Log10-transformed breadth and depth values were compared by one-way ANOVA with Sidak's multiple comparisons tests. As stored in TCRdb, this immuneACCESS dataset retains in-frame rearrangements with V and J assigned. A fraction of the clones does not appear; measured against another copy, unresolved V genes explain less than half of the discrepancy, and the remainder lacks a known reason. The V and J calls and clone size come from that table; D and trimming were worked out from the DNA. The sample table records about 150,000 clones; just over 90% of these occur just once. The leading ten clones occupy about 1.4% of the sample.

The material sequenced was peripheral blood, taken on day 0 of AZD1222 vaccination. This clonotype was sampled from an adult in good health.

The CDR3 reads as follows: CASRPTANYGYTF. The base sequence is TGTGCCAGCAGGCCGACAGCGAACTATGGCTACACCTTC. The chain links TRBV6-5 with TRBJ1-2; a tentative D match to TRBD1 spans 5 bases. The CDR3 measures 13 amino acids from cysteine to phenylalanine. Of all the DNA, just the CDR3 is kept, 39 bases in frame from base 1. V and J lose 6 bases and 2 bases, and a span of 10 bases separates them. The germline V gene encodes CDR1 MNHEY and CDR2 SVGAGI.